These 27 T cell receptor beta chains were sequenced from one sample in a study of blood T cell repertoires in COVID-19. TCRdb's table, derived via immunoSEQ multiplex PCR, lists solely in-frame clones and lacks some. The data hold some 320,000 clones, with about nine tenths observed a single time. Specimen: peripheral blood. Every receptor here comes from a young woman who had recovered from COVID-19.

Remarks on this clone: The sample carries other DNA sequences with the same CDR3. The V and J genes are TRBV19 and TRBJ2-2; D gene unclear. The CDR3 runs to 14 residues. Trimming pared 1 base from V and 1 base from J, leaving 4 bases between. Germline V gives CDR1 LNHDA, CDR2 SQIVND (reference sequence). The CDR3 DNA reads TGTGCCAGTAGTATAGCGGGGAACACCGGGGAGCTGTTTTTT. This encodes CASSIAGNTGELFF. Combining the CDR3 with reference TRBV19 and TRBJ2-2 gives the whole variable domain DGGITQSPKYLFRKEGQNVTLSCEQNLNHDAMYWYRQDPGQGLRLIYYSQIVNDFQKGDIAEGYSVSREKKESFPLTVTSAQKNPTAFYLCASSIAGNTGELFFGEGSRLTVL.

The V call is TRBV29-1, the J call TRBJ1-2; D is undetermined. V was trimmed by 2 bases and J by 0 bases, leaving 10 bases between them. There are 14 residues in the CDR3. The germline V gene encodes CDR1 SQVTM and CDR2 ANQGSEA. CDR3 DNA sequence: TGCAGCGTTGAAATAGTCCGCTCTAACTATGGCTACACCTTC. Translation gives CSVEIVRSNYGYTF. Full variable domain (rest looked up from reference TRBV29-1 and TRBJ1-2): SAVISQKPSRDICQRGTSLTIQCQVDSQVTMMFWYRQQPGQSLTLIATANQGSEATYESGFVIDKFPISRPNLTFSTLTVSNMSPEDSSIYLCSVEIVRSNYGYTFGSGTRLTVV.

The chain combines TRBV3-1 (or the pseudogene TRBV3-2) with TRBJ1-1, with D possibly being TRBD1 (5 bases). Germline assignment: CDR1 LGHDT and CDR2 YNNKEL (reference sequence). CDR3 length: 14 amino acids. V dropped 8 bases and J dropped 0 bases, with 13 bases sitting between them. Here the CDR3 DNA reads TGTGCCAGCGGATGGGGCAGCCTGAACACTGAAGCTTTCTTT. It specifies CASGWGSLNTEAFF.

This clone occurred a few times. The V call is TRBV19, the J call TRBJ1-1; D is uncertain. Per the germline V gene, CDR1 is LNHDA and CDR2 is SQIVND (reference sequence). Between the trimmed V and J ends, which lost 3 bases and 3 bases, there was a span of 11 bases. There are 14 residues in the CDR3. Here the CDR3 reads CASSISQVDTEAFF. In DNA form, the CDR3 reads TGTGCCAGTAGTATCAGTCAGGTTGACACTGAAGCTTTCTTT.

The gene calls are TRBV6-5 and TRBJ2-6, with a weak D call TRBD2 (6 bases). The germline V and J ends were trimmed by 7 bases and 4 bases, with 14 bases remaining between them. Germline lookup yields CDR1 MNHEY and CDR2 SVGAGI. This CDR3 has 15 amino acids. The DNA for the CDR3 is TGTGCCAGCAAGGGAGGTAACTACGGGGCCAACGTCCTGACTTTC. Encoded protein: CASKGGNYGANVLTF.

This clone was counted once. The chain combines TRBV7-8 with TRBJ2-7; TRBD2 is a possible D gene (5 bases). V dropped 1 base and J dropped 6 bases, with 13 bases sitting between them. Germline V gene data show CDR1 as SGHVS and CDR2 as FQNEAQ. The CDR3 is 14 residues long. This chain's CDR3 is CASSLDERGSEQYF. DNA for the CDR3: TGTGCCAGCAGCTTAGACGAAAGAGGGTCCGAGCAGTACTTC.

Concerning this clone: Within the sample, other DNA sequences also encode this same CDR3. J is TRBJ1-5 and V is TRBV12-3 or TRBV12-4, with D tentatively TRBD1 (5 bases). The CDR3 contains 13 residues. The germline V and J ends were trimmed by 1 base and 7 bases, with 8 bases remaining between them. The CDR3 DNA reads as TGTGCCAGCAGTTTAGGGGGGGAGCAGCCCCAGCATTTT. It translates to CASSLGGEQPQHF.

The gene calls are TRBV11-2 and TRBJ2-3; possible D gene TRBD1, 6 bases. The CDR3 covers 15 residues. Germline V gene data show CDR1 as SGHAT and CDR2 as FQNNGV. The V end lost 4 bases, the J end lost 2 bases, and 13 bases lay between the germline ends. The DNA of the CDR3 is TGTGCCAGCAGCTCGAGGGGACACAACACAGATACGCAGTATTTT. Residues: CASSSRGHNTDTQYF. Looking up the rest from reference TRBV11-2 and TRBJ2-3 gives the full variable domain: EAGVAQSPRYKIIEKRQSVAFWCNPISGHATLYWYQQILGQGPKLLIQFQNNGVVDDSQLPKDRFSAERLKGVDSTLKIQPAKLEDSAVYLCASSSRGHNTDTQYFGPGTRLTVL.

CDR3 loop: CASSVGGPAGEQFF. CDR3 bases: TGTGCCAGCAGCGTAGGAGGCCCCGCGGGTGAGCAGTTCTTC. The J gene is TRBJ2-1, the V gene TRBV9, with a possible D match to TRBD2 (5 bases). The germline V gene has CDR1 SGDLS and CDR2 YYNGEE. V was pared by 0 bases and J by 9 bases, with 13 bases between. The CDR3 spans 14 residues. Looking up the rest from reference TRBV9 and TRBJ2-1 gives the full variable domain: DSGVTQTPKHLITATGQRVTLRCSPRSGDLSVYWYQQSLDQGLQFLIQYYNGEERAKGNILERFSAQQFPDLHSELNLSSLELGDSALYFCASSVGGPAGEQFFGPGTRLTVL.

The DNA for the CDR3 is TGTGCCAGTACAAGGAGCCGGGAGGGCACAGATACGCAGTATTTT. Residues: CASTRSREGTDTQYF. V usage is TRBV19 and J usage is TRBJ2-3, with 7 bases that match TRBD2. This CDR3 spans 15 amino acids. Germline V gene lookup returns CDR1 LNHDA and CDR2 SQIVND (reference sequence). After removal of 7 bases from V and 1 base from J, the junction contained 8 bases not matched to a gene.

The chain combines TRBV24-1 with TRBJ1-1; TRBD1 agrees at 9 bases. CDR3 size: 15 residues. V shed 4 bases and J 5 bases; nucleotides not matched to a gene: 7. Per the germline V gene, CDR1 is KGHDR and CDR2 is SFDVKD. The CDR3 coding sequence is TGTGCCACCAGTGAATCTGGACAGGGGAGGACTGAAGCTTTCTTT. Residues: CATSESGQGRTEAFF.

The chain carries TRBV6-1 and TRBJ1-5; TRBD1 aligns across 9 bases. CDR1 is MNHNS, CDR2 SASEGT, per germline. After removal of 4 bases from V and 6 bases from J, the junction contained 10 bases not matched to a gene. The CDR3 is 16 residues long. The CDR3 nucleotides are TGTGCCAGCAGTGTACGACCGGGACAGGGATTTCAGCCCCAGCATTTT. It specifies CASSVRPGQGFQPQHF.

The chain couples TRBV7-9 to TRBJ2-2, with 11 nucleotides matching TRBD1. CDR1 is SEHNR and CDR2 is FQNEAQ in the germline V gene (reference sequence). After removal of 6 bases from V and 4 bases from J, the junction contained 4 bases not matched to a gene. There are 15 residues in the CDR3. The CDR3 DNA reads TGTGCCAGCAGTCAAGGGACAGGGGGCACCGGGGAGCTGTTTTTT. Residues: CASSQGTGGTGELFF. Filled out from reference TRBV7-9 and TRBJ2-2, the complete variable domain reads DTGVSQNPRHKITKRGQNVTFRCDPISEHNRLYWYRQTLGQGPEFLTYFQNEAQLEKSRLLSDRFSAERPKGSFSTLEIQRTEQGDSAMYLCASSQGTGGTGELFFGEGSRLTVL.

The chain uses TRBV5-4 and TRBJ2-7; 7 nucleotides agree with TRBD1. The CDR3 extends over 14 amino acids. Per germline, CDR1 SGHNT and CDR2 YYREEE (reference sequence). V was clipped by 4 bases and J by 2 bases; unmatched bases: 6. The CDR3 reads CASSIGTVTYEQYF. The CDR3 DNA reads TGTGCCAGCAGCATAGGGACAGTTACCTACGAGCAGTACTTC. Supplemented by reference TRBV5-4 and TRBJ2-7, the full variable domain reads ETGVTQSPTHLIKTRGQQVTLRCSSQSGHNTVSWYQQALGQGPQFIFQYYREEENGRGNFPPRFSGLQFPNYSSELNVNALELDDSALYLCASSIGTVTYEQYFGPGTRLTVT.

The chain carries TRBV27 and TRBJ2-3; a possible D gene is TRBD2 (7 bases). Germline CDR1 is MNHEY and CDR2 is SMNVEV (reference sequence). The CDR3 length is 17 residues. Trimming took 2 bases from V and 4 from J, leaving 19 bases between them. The CDR3 reads CASSLVGGPGRPDTQYF. CDR3 DNA sequence: TGTGCCAGCAGTTTAGTGGGGGGGCCTGGGAGGCCAGATACGCAGTATTTT.

The V gene is TRBV7-3, the J gene TRBJ2-1; weak D call: TRBD2 (6 bases). The germline V gene encodes CDR1 SGHTA and CDR2 FQGTGA. V was trimmed by 1 base and J by 8 bases, leaving 9 bases between them. The CDR3 consists of 13 residues. In nucleotides, the CDR3 is TGTGCCAGCAGCTTAAGCGGGGCCGATGAGCAGTTCTTC. This translates into CASSLSGADEQFF.

This chain joins TRBV7-9 and TRBJ1-6; D perhaps matches TRBD1 (5 bases). The CDR3 contains 15 residues. Germline CDR1 is SEHNR and CDR2 is FQNEAQ (reference sequence). Trimming cost V 1 base and J 6 bases, with 10 bases left between them. The CDR3 DNA is TGTGCCAGCAGCTTAGAGGGGCCGTTTAATTCACCCCTCCACTTT. Protein sequence: CASSLEGPFNSPLHF.

This chain joins TRBV7-3 and TRBJ2-2; D remains unclear. CDR1 SGHTA and CDR2 FQGTGA come from the germline V gene. The V and J ends lost 5 bases and 7 bases respectively, with 14 bases between them. This CDR3 has 14 amino acids. Written as DNA, the CDR3 is TGTGCCAGCAGCCCACAATGGTCGGGCGGGGAGCTGTTTTTT. Translating it yields CASSPQWSGGELFF.

The chain joins TRBV19 to TRBJ2-7, with 10 bases that match TRBD1. This CDR3 is built from 14 residues. CDR1 and CDR2 (germline): LNHDA, SQIVND (reference sequence). Trimming at V came to 4 bases and at J to 4 bases, leaving 4 bases not matched to a gene. CDR3 nucleotide sequence: TGTGCCAGTAGTACCGGGACAGGGGCGTACGAGCAGTACTTC. This codes for CASSTGTGAYEQYF.

J is TRBJ2-3 and V is TRBV4-2; 8 nucleotides match TRBD1. Germline trimming cut 3 bases from V and 6 bases from J; bases unmatched to any gene: 5. CDR3 length: 14 amino acids. Per the germline V gene, CDR1 is LGHNA and CDR2 is YNFKEQ. Written as DNA, the CDR3 is TGTGCCAGCAGCCAGGGCAGGGGGCCTGATACGCAGTATTTT. Protein: CASSQGRGPDTQYF.

This chain joins TRBV6-5 and TRBJ1-1; unclear D gene. Germline V CDR1 and CDR2: MNHEY, SVGAGI. The CDR3 is 15 amino acids. V was pared by 7 bases and J by 3 bases, with 18 bases between. The CDR3 nucleotides are TGTGCCAGCATAGATGGCCCCCCGAGGGACACTGAAGCTTTCTTT. Its translation: CASIDGPPRDTEAFF.

This clone occurred once. V is TRBV11-2 and J is TRBJ1-1; TRBD1 might be the D (6 bases). V shed 5 bases and J shed 8 bases, with 12 bases lying between them. CDR1 SGHAT and CDR2 FQNNGV come from the germline V gene. The CDR3 has 12 amino acids. This CDR3 reads CASSRGTSEAFF. In nucleotides, the CDR3 is TGTGCCAGCAGCCGAGGGACATCCGAAGCTTTCTTT.

The gene calls are TRBV6-1 and TRBJ1-5, with 10 bases aligning to TRBD1. The V segment lost 2 bases and the J segment 5 bases; nucleotides outside the gene matches: 6. Germline values: CDR1 MNHNS, CDR2 SASEGT. The CDR3 covers 16 residues. CDR3 residues: CASSEPRQGADQPQHF. CDR3 DNA sequence: TGTGCCAGCAGTGAACCGCGACAGGGGGCTGATCAGCCCCAGCATTTT.

The chain couples TRBV7-9 to TRBJ1-5; D is unresolved. V was pared by 5 bases and J by 5 bases, with 10 bases between. The CDR3 length is 13 residues. Germline CDR1 and CDR2: SEHNR and FQNEAQ (reference sequence). The CDR3 sequence is CASSPTSDQPQHF. In nucleotides, the CDR3 is TGTGCCAGCAGCCCGACAAGTGATCAGCCCCAGCATTTT.

The gene calls are TRBV19 and TRBJ1-2; 10 bases line up with TRBD1. This CDR3 has 15 residues. The V and J ends lost 0 bases and 3 bases, in that order; junction bases with no gene match: 1. Germline V gene data show CDR1 as LNHDA and CDR2 as SQIVND (reference sequence). CDR3 residues: CASSIDGQGDYGYTF. The CDR3 DNA reads as TGTGCCAGTAGTATAGATGGACAGGGGGACTATGGCTACACCTTC.

The genes are TRBV5-5 and TRBJ1-4; D remains ambiguous. The ends were cut back, 4 bases at V and 5 bases at J, with 9 bases in the middle. This CDR3 contains 13 residues. From germline, CDR1 is SGHKS and CDR2 YYEKEE (reference sequence). The CDR3 sequence: CASSARGNEKLFF. The CDR3 DNA sequence: TGTGCCAGCAGCGCCCGGGGAAATGAAAAACTGTTTTTT.

The rearrangement joins TRBV7-3 to TRBJ2-7; perhaps TRBD2 as D (6 bases). Germline CDR1 is SGHTA and CDR2 is FQGTGA. V lost 6 bases and J lost 3, with 12 bases in between. The CDR3 is 13 residues long. CDR3 nucleotides: TGTGCCAGCAGAGGAGGCGGGAACTACGAGCAGTACTTC. It yields the protein CASRGGGNYEQYF.